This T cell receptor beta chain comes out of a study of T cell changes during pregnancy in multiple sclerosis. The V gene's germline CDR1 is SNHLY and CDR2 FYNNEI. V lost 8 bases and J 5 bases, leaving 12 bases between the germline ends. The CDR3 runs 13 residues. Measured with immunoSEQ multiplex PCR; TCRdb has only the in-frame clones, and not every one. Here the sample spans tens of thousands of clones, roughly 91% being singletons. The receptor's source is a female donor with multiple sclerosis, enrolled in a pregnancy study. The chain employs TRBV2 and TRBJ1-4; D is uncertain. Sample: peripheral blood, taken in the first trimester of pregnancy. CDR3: CASRGYSNEKLFF. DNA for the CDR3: TGTGCCAGCCGTGGATATAGCAATGAAAAACTGTTTTTT.